Presented here are 27 T cell receptor beta chains from one specimen sequenced in a study of T cell changes during pregnancy in multiple sclerosis. TCRdb's copy holds only in-frame clones and misses some; the assay was immunoSEQ multiplex PCR. In the table there are approximately 100,000 clones, just over 90% of which are singletons. The specimen comprised peripheral blood, sampled after pregnancy. All receptors come from a female donor with multiple sclerosis, enrolled in a pregnancy study.

V is TRBV7-3 and J is TRBJ2-1; 12 bases are shared with TRBD2. Germline CDR1 reads SGHTA; CDR2 reads FQGTGA. With V trimmed by 1 base and J by 7 bases, 17 bases remained unmatched. CDR3 length equals 20 residues. This chain's CDR3 is CASSLKLAGGSINKLNEQFF. DNA of the CDR3: TGTGCCAGCAGCTTAAAACTAGCGGGGGGCAGTATTAACAAACTGAATGAGCAGTTCTTC.

V and J are TRBV5-5 and TRBJ1-1; no clear D. Germline lookup yields CDR1 SGHKS and CDR2 YYEKEE (reference sequence). V shed 2 bases and J shed 5 bases, with 13 bases lying between them. This CDR3 has 14 amino acids. CDR3 region: CASSLGPGGTEAFF. The CDR3 bases are TGTGCCAGCAGCTTAGGCCCGGGTGGAACTGAAGCTTTCTTT.

The genes are TRBV9 and TRBJ1-3; TRBD1 agrees at 10 bases. The CDR3 has 16 amino acids. Germline V gives CDR1 SGDLS, CDR2 YYNGEE. V was pared by 4 bases and J by 3 bases, with 7 bases of the junction left unmatched. DNA for the CDR3: TGTGCCAGCAGCCCAGGGGGGACAGGGGTTGGAAACACCATATATTTT. Residues: CASSPGGTGVGNTIYF.

The chain has TRBV9 and TRBJ2-5, with 8 bases lining up with TRBD2. The CDR3 spans 15 residues. The J segment lost 5 bases and the V segment lost 0 bases, leaving 6 bases of the junction unmatched. The germline gives CDR1 SGDLS, CDR2 YYNGEE. This CDR3 is CASSVAGGRSETQYF. Here the CDR3 DNA reads TGTGCCAGCAGCGTAGCGGGGGGGCGGTCGGAGACCCAGTACTTC. Filled out from reference TRBV9 and TRBJ2-5, the complete variable domain reads DSGVTQTPKHLITATGQRVTLRCSPRSGDLSVYWYQQSLDQGLQFLIQYYNGEERAKGNILERFSAQQFPDLHSELNLSSLELGDSALYFCASSVAGGRSETQYFGPGTRLLVL.

V and J are TRBV7-3 and TRBJ2-3; 12 bases match TRBD2. V lost 5 bases and J lost 3; bases outside the gene matches: 9. The CDR3 length is 17 residues. Germline V gene sequence: CDR1 SGHTA, CDR2 FQGTGA. DNA for the CDR3: TGTGCCAGCAGCCTACGGACTAGCGGGGTTGGGACAGATACGCAGTATTTT. It encodes CASSLRTSGVGTDTQYF. The full variable domain, completed using reference TRBV7-3 and TRBJ2-3, is GAGVSQTPSNKVTEKGKYVELRCDPISGHTALYWYRQSLGQGPEFLIYFQGTGAADDSGLPNDRFFAVRPEGSVSTLKIQRTERGDSAVYLCASSLRTSGVGTDTQYFGPGTRLTVL.

This chain links TRBV7-2 with TRBJ2-7; TRBD2 aligns across 9 bases. The CDR3 totals 15 residues. Germline V gene data show CDR1 as SGHTA and CDR2 as FQGNSA. V lost 1 base and J lost 7; bases outside the gene matches: 8. The CDR3 sequence is CASSLGAGGSWEQYF. The CDR3 bases are TGTGCCAGCAGCTTAGGAGCGGGGGGCTCTTGGGAGCAGTACTTC.

The chain is built from TRBV5-1 and TRBJ1-2; TRBD1 might be the D (5 bases). V was pared by 4 bases and J by 5 bases, with 9 bases between. The CDR3 is 12 residues long. Germline CDR1 reads SGHRS; CDR2 reads YFSETQ. CDR3 coding DNA: TGCGCCAGCAGCCCGGACATATATGGCTACACCTTC. Translating it yields CASSPDIYGYTF.

This chain uses TRBV10-2 with TRBJ1-2; 10 bases are a match to TRBD1. The CDR3 contains 14 residues. The germline gives CDR1 WSHSY, CDR2 SAAADI. Germline trimming cut 8 bases from V and 8 bases from J; bases unmatched to any gene: 11. CDR3 nucleotides: TGCGCCAGCTTGAATGACAGGGGGCTAGGCGGCTACACCTTC. Protein product: CASLNDRGLGGYTF.

V and J are TRBV7-6 and TRBJ2-7; 7 bases map to TRBD1. This CDR3 contains 14 residues. With V trimmed by 3 bases and J by 3 bases, 5 bases remained unmatched. Germline assignment: CDR1 SGHVS and CDR2 FNYEAQ. This CDR3 reads CASSLNDRDYEQYF. CDR3 coding DNA: TGTGCCAGCAGCTTGAATGACAGGGACTACGAGCAGTACTTC.

In its sample, this clone was seen once. The J gene is TRBJ1-1, the V gene TRBV11-2; no clear D gene. CDR3 length: 14 amino acids. Trimming removed 6 bases at V and 3 bases at J, with 14 bases between. CDR1 is SGHAT and CDR2 is FQNNGV in the germline V gene. CDR3: CASSLNARDTEAFF. CDR3 in DNA: TGTGCCAGCAGTTTAAACGCACGGGACACTGAAGCTTTCTTT.

The gene calls are TRBV5-6 and TRBJ1-1, with 12 bases fitting TRBD1. The CDR3 consists of 16 residues. Germline assignment: CDR1 SGHDT and CDR2 YYEEEE. Losses at the gene ends were 4 bases for V and 3 bases for J; bases not matched to a gene: 7. The CDR3 region has the DNA TGTGCCAGCAGCGAACCGGGACAGGGGGCGGACACTGAAGCTTTCTTT. Protein product: CASSEPGQGADTEAFF.

The chain recombines TRBV19 with TRBJ1-1; D uncertain. Trimming shortened V by 3 bases and J by 0 bases, and 5 bases separated the two germline ends. The CDR3 runs 13 residues. CDR1 and CDR2 from the germline V gene are LNHDA and SQIVND (reference sequence). CDR3 protein: CASSMTLNTEAFF. CDR3 sequence (DNA): TGTGCCAGTAGTATGACACTGAACACTGAAGCTTTCTTT.

V is TRBV27 and J is TRBJ1-1; 9 nucleotides match TRBD1. The ends lost 4 bases at V and 4 bases at J; junction bases unmatched: 4. The germline V gene encodes CDR1 MNHEY and CDR2 SMNVEV (reference sequence). The CDR3 contains 14 residues. The CDR3, as DNA: TGTGCCAGCAGTTCCGGGACAGGGTTCACTGAAGCTTTCTTT. It translates to CASSSGTGFTEAFF.

The chain combines TRBV30 with TRBJ2-5, with TRBD2 identical over 9 bases. Germline CDR1 and CDR2: GTSNPN and SVGIG (reference sequence). CDR3 length: 12 residues. V gave up 6 bases and J gave up 11 bases; unmatched junction bases: 10. The CDR3 reads CACRGGAWAQYF. The CDR3, as DNA: TGTGCCTGTCGCGGGGGGGCATGGGCTCAGTACTTC.

The chain uses TRBV5-6 and TRBJ2-5, with TRBD2 matching over 8 bases. J was trimmed by 3 bases and V by 4 bases; bases with no gene match: 8. Germline lookup yields CDR1 SGHDT and CDR2 YYEEEE. The CDR3 has 15 amino acids. This chain's CDR3 is CASSTSTRGEETQYF. The CDR3 DNA reads TGTGCCAGCAGCACATCGACGCGGGGGGAAGAGACCCAGTACTTC.

J is TRBJ2-1 and V is TRBV5-1; TRBD2 matches 8 bases. Germline-derived CDR1 and CDR2 are SGHRS and YFSETQ. Germline trimming cut 4 bases from V and 0 bases from J; bases unmatched to any gene: 3. The CDR3 covers 15 residues. CDR3 DNA sequence: TGCGCCAGCAGCATGACTAGCGACTCCTACAATGAGCAGTTCTTC. Its protein is CASSMTSDSYNEQFF.

The rearrangement uses TRBV4-1 and TRBJ2-3; the D is unclear. In germline, CDR1 is MGHRA, CDR2 YSYEKL. The CDR3 is 14 amino acids. The V gene lost 5 bases and the J gene lost 0 bases, with 9 bases spanning the gap. The CDR3 DNA follows: TGCGCCAGCAGCTACTTTCCTAGCACAGATACGCAGTATTTT. Translation gives CASSYFPSTDTQYF.

This clone appeared once. The chain uses TRBV29-1 and TRBJ2-2; 10 nucleotides line up with TRBD1. Germline CDR1 and CDR2: SQVTM and ANQGSEA. The length of the CDR3 is 13 residues. CDR3 coding DNA: TGCAGTGCCGGGACAGGGGACACCGGGGAGCTGTTTTTT. This codes for CSAGTGDTGELFF.

The chain recombines TRBV10-2 with TRBJ1-1; unclear D gene. Trimming stripped 10 bases from V and 8 bases from J, with 14 bases between. Germline V gene data show CDR1 as WSHSY and CDR2 as SAAADI. This CDR3 is 11 amino acids long. The CDR3 sequence: CATLQGREAFF. In nucleotides, the CDR3 is TGCGCCACCCTACAAGGCAGGGAAGCTTTCTTT.

This clone is a singleton in its sample. The identical CDR3 is also encoded by other nucleotide sequences in the sample. This chain connects TRBV19 to TRBJ1-5; 11 bases align to TRBD1. Trimming at V came to 1 base and at J to 6 bases, leaving 2 bases not matched to a gene. CDR1 is LNHDA and CDR2 is SQIVND in the germline V gene (reference sequence). The CDR3 covers 15 residues. The chain's CDR3 is CASSIGTGGGQPQHF. CDR3 coding DNA: TGTGCCAGTAGTATAGGGACAGGGGGCGGTCAGCCCCAGCATTTT. Filled out from reference TRBV19 and TRBJ1-5, the complete variable domain reads DGGITQSPKYLFRKEGQNVTLSCEQNLNHDAMYWYRQDPGQGLRLIYYSQIVNDFQKGDIAEGYSVSREKKESFPLTVTSAQKNPTAFYLCASSIGTGGGQPQHFGDGTRLSIL.

The rearrangement links TRBV6-1 to TRBJ2-2; no reliable D call. V was clipped by 2 bases and J by 6 bases, with 7 bases between them. This CDR3 comprises 13 residues. Germline V gene lookup returns CDR1 MNHNS and CDR2 SASEGT. The CDR3 nucleotides read TGTGCCAGCAGTGAAATCGGGTCCGGGGAGCTGTTTTTT. It yields the protein CASSEIGSGELFF.

The chain joins TRBV19 to TRBJ1-4, with 9 positions matching TRBD1. Trimming at V came to 5 bases and at J to 7 bases, leaving 11 bases not matched to a gene. The CDR3 sequence is 16 residues long. The germline V gene encodes CDR1 LNHDA and CDR2 SQIVND (reference sequence). The CDR3 bases are TGTGCCAGTAGTGCCACTGGACAGGGGAGTCTTGAAAAACTGTTTTTT. Translated: CASSATGQGSLEKLFF.

This sequence joins TRBV27 and TRBJ2-7; 8 bases map to TRBD1. Unmatched junction bases numbered 6, after V lost 0 bases and J lost 5 bases. CDR1 and CDR2 (germline): MNHEY, SMNVEV (reference sequence). This CDR3 is built from 15 residues. The CDR3: CASSLSGTGGDEQYF. The CDR3 DNA follows: TGTGCCAGCAGTTTATCGGGGACAGGAGGCGACGAGCAGTACTTC.

This clone came up a few times. The chain recombines TRBV13 with TRBJ1-1; D gene uncertain. Germline V lookup: CDR1 PRHDT, CDR2 FYEKMQ (reference sequence). The ends were cut back, 7 bases at V and 4 bases at J, with 19 bases in the middle. The CDR3 covers 15 residues. The CDR3 nucleotides are TGTGCCAGCACCCCAGGCCCTGCATCAAGCACTGAAGCTTTCTTT. Its translation is CASTPGPASSTEAFF.

The genes are TRBV9 and TRBJ1-2; no definite D call. Per germline, CDR1 SGDLS and CDR2 YYNGEE. This CDR3 comprises 12 residues. Trimming shortened V by 4 bases and J by 8 bases, and 12 bases separated the two germline ends. CDR3 in DNA: TGTGCCAGCAGCCCAAAAGCGGGCGGCTACACCTTC. Amino acids: CASSPKAGGYTF.

The rearrangement links TRBV2 to TRBJ2-1, with D possibly matching TRBD2 (7 bases). The germline V gene has CDR1 SNHLY and CDR2 FYNNEI. V dropped 2 bases and J dropped 6 bases, with 17 bases sitting between them. CDR3 size: 16 residues. The DNA of the CDR3 is TGTGCCAGCAGTGAAAGGGCGGGGGCCCTCCCCAATGAGCAGTTCTTC. Its protein is CASSERAGALPNEQFF.

V and J are TRBV9 and TRBJ2-3; 9 bases are shared with TRBD2. The V segment lost 1 base and the J segment 4 bases; nucleotides outside the gene matches: 7. There are 16 residues in the CDR3. Germline assignment: CDR1 SGDLS and CDR2 YYNGEE. DNA for the CDR3: TGTGCCAGCAGCGTACAACTGGGACTAGCTGCAGATACGCAGTATTTT. This translates into CASSVQLGLAADTQYF.